These T cell receptor beta chains were read from a single sample in a study of T-cell reconstitution after alpha-beta-depleted transplantation in children. TCRdb re-called the PCR reads through MiXCR, storing one row per CDR3 protein. The sample contains roughly 3,100 distinct CDR3 sequences, 20% to 25% of which appear only once. Here the sequenced sample was PBMCs, mostly from graft donor cells, taken 60 days after TCRalphabeta/CD19-depleted stem cell transplant. The receptors originated from a female patient younger than 18 who had a stem cell transplant for acute lymphoblastic leukemia, so the T cells may come from the graft donor. Each CDR3 is given with its conserved first and last residue. Each record gives: J gene, D gene, V gene, clone size, CDR3 DNA, CDR3 protein. D genes are given only for firm matches. Rows may omit the clone size; those that give it use once, few, many or a size class.

J gene: TRBJ1-4
D gene: -
V gene: TRBV5-1
clone size: -
CDR3 DNA: TGCGCCAGCAGAACTCCAGGAGGAGGGGATGAAAAACTGTTTTTT
CDR3 protein: CASRTPGGGDEKLFF

J gene: TRBJ1-1
D gene: -
V gene: TRBV6-2/TRBV6-3
clone size: few
CDR3 DNA: TGTGCCAGCAGTTACGGGCAGGCACCCAAGAACACTGAAGCTTTCTTT
CDR3 protein: CASSYGQAPKNTEAFF

J gene: TRBJ1-3
D gene: TRBD1
V gene: TRBV19
clone size: many
CDR3 DNA: TGTGCCAGTACAACTCACAGGGGACCTGGAAACACCATATATTTT
CDR3 protein: CASTTHRGPGNTIYF

J gene: TRBJ2-4
D gene: -
V gene: TRBV25-1
clone size: -
CDR3 DNA: TGTGCCAGCAGTGAAGGCGGGACAGCCAAAAACATTCAGTACTTC
CDR3 protein: CASSEGGTAKNIQYF

J gene: TRBJ1-2
D gene: TRBD1
V gene: TRBV4-1
clone size: many
CDR3 DNA: TGCGCCAGCAGCCGGGACAGGGGTTATGGCTACACCTTC
CDR3 protein: CASSRDRGYGYTF

J gene: TRBJ2-1
D gene: TRBD1
V gene: TRBV3-1
clone size: few
CDR3 DNA: TGTGCCAGCAGCCAACAAATGGGGACAGGAATTTACAATGAGCAGTTCTTC
CDR3 protein: CASSQQMGTGIYNEQFF

J gene: TRBJ2-7
D gene: TRBD1
V gene: TRBV7-9
clone size: many
CDR3 DNA: TGTGCCAGCAGCCGCAAGGGACAGACTATGGAGCAGTACTTC
CDR3 protein: CASSRKGQTMEQYF

J gene: TRBJ2-7
D gene: -
V gene: TRBV11-2
clone size: large
CDR3 DNA: TGTGCCAGCAGCCCCCTAGGACTCCGCGGGGAGCAGTACTTC
CDR3 protein: CASSPLGLRGEQYF

J gene: TRBJ2-5
D gene: -
V gene: TRBV24-1
clone size: many
CDR3 DNA: TGTGCCACCAGTAGTTCAAGGGAGGCCCAGTACTTC
CDR3 protein: CATSSSREAQYF

J gene: TRBJ2-7
D gene: TRBD1
V gene: TRBV7-9
clone size: many
CDR3 DNA: TGTGCCAGCAGCAAGATTCAGGGGGTTAGGTACTTC
CDR3 protein: CASSKIQGVRYF

J gene: TRBJ2-5
D gene: -
V gene: TRBV20-1
clone size: many
CDR3 DNA: TGCAGTGCCATGGAAGAGACCCAGTACTTC
CDR3 protein: CSAMEETQYF

J gene: TRBJ2-5
D gene: -
V gene: TRBV12-3/TRBV12-4
clone size: many
CDR3 DNA: TGTGCCAGCAGTTTCATGGAGACCCAGTACTTC
CDR3 protein: CASSFMETQYF

J gene: TRBJ1-5
D gene: -
V gene: TRBV5-1
clone size: -
CDR3 DNA: TGCGCCAGCAGCTTATGTTTCCAGGGCACCAATCAGCCCCAGCATTTT
CDR3 protein: CASSLCFQGTNQPQHF

J gene: TRBJ2-7
D gene: -
V gene: TRBV6-5
clone size: many
CDR3 DNA: TGTGCCAGCTGTTACAGGGTTGGACGAGAGCAGTACTTC
CDR3 protein: CASCYRVGREQYF

J gene: TRBJ2-7
D gene: -
V gene: TRBV28
clone size: many
CDR3 DNA: TGTGCCAGCAGTTTATGGGACCAAAGCTCCTACGAGCAGTACTTC
CDR3 protein: CASSLWDQSSYEQYF

J gene: TRBJ1-2
D gene: -
V gene: TRBV19
clone size: medium-sized
CDR3 DNA: TGTGCCAGTAGTCGCGTCGGACGGGAAGCCTATGGCTACACCTTC
CDR3 protein: CASSRVGREAYGYTF

J gene: TRBJ1-4
D gene: -
V gene: TRBV20-1
clone size: many
CDR3 DNA: TGCAGTGCTAGTATGGGGGGCACCCTTGCTAATGAAAAACTGTTTTTT
CDR3 protein: CSASMGGTLANEKLFF

J gene: TRBJ2-3
D gene: TRBD2
V gene: TRBV20-1
clone size: many
CDR3 DNA: TGCAGTGCTAGTTTAGCGGGGGGGACCTATTCGCAGTATTTT
CDR3 protein: CSASLAGGTYSQYF

J gene: TRBJ2-1
D gene: TRBD2
V gene: TRBV7-9
clone size: -
CDR3 DNA: TGTGCCAGCAGCTTCCCGTGGTGGGCGGGAGGGGGTCATGAGCAGTTCTTC
CDR3 protein: CASSFPWWAGGGHEQFF

J gene: TRBJ2-1
D gene: -
V gene: TRBV12-3/TRBV12-4
clone size: few
CDR3 DNA: TGTGCCAGCAGTTTAGACAGTACCTACAATGAGCAGTTCTTC
CDR3 protein: CASSLDSTYNEQFF

J gene: TRBJ2-7
D gene: -
V gene: TRBV24-1
clone size: once
CDR3 DNA: TGTGCCACCAGTGTAGGAGGAAACGTGAAACCCTACGAGCAGTACTTC
CDR3 protein: CATSVGGNVKPYEQYF

J gene: TRBJ1-2
D gene: -
V gene: TRBV7-9
clone size: -
CDR3 DNA: TGTGCCAGCAGCTTAGCAGGGGGAGGGAGATATGGCTACACCTTC
CDR3 protein: CASSLAGGGRYGYTF

J gene: TRBJ2-1
D gene: TRBD1
V gene: TRBV7-2
clone size: few
CDR3 DNA: TGTGCCAGCAGCTTAGTGGATCTTGGGACAGTCGAGCAGTTCTTC
CDR3 protein: CASSLVDLGTVEQFF

J gene: TRBJ2-7
D gene: TRBD1
V gene: TRBV6-1
clone size: few
CDR3 DNA: TGTGCCAGCAGCCAGGGGGCGCCCTACGAGCAGTACTTC
CDR3 protein: CASSQGAPYEQYF

J gene: TRBJ1-4
D gene: -
V gene: TRBV7-9
clone size: many
CDR3 DNA: TGTGCCAGCAGCCCGCGGGGGGGGCTCGGTGAAAAACTGTTTTTT
CDR3 protein: CASSPRGGLGEKLFF

J gene: TRBJ1-6
D gene: -
V gene: TRBV6-2/TRBV6-3
clone size: many
CDR3 DNA: TGTGCCAGCAGTTACCCCGGGACTCGGTCACCCCTCCACTTT
CDR3 protein: CASSYPGTRSPLHF

J gene: TRBJ2-6
D gene: -
V gene: TRBV7-6
clone size: -
CDR3 DNA: TGTGCCCTTTTGGAACACTCTGGGGCCAACGTCCTGACTTTC
CDR3 protein: CALLEHSGANVLTF

J gene: TRBJ2-3
D gene: TRBD2
V gene: TRBV6-6
clone size: many
CDR3 DNA: TGTGCCAGCAGACGCGGGACTAGCTTTCCAGATACGCAGTATTTT
CDR3 protein: CASRRGTSFPDTQYF

J gene: TRBJ2-5
D gene: TRBD2
V gene: TRBV7-9
clone size: many
CDR3 DNA: TGTGCCAGCAGCTTACCGGGACTAGCAGAAGAGACCCAGTACTTC
CDR3 protein: CASSLPGLAEETQYF

J gene: TRBJ2-7
D gene: -
V gene: TRBV6-1
clone size: medium-sized
CDR3 DNA: TGTGCCAGCAGGAAGGGAGTTGGCTACGAGCAGTACTTC
CDR3 protein: CASRKGVGYEQYF

J gene: TRBJ1-1
D gene: TRBD1
V gene: TRBV10-3
clone size: medium-sized
CDR3 DNA: TGTGCCATCAGTGAGGCGGCAGGGGGCTCGAACACTGAAGCTTTCTTT
CDR3 protein: CAISEAAGGSNTEAFF

J gene: TRBJ1-6
D gene: TRBD1
V gene: TRBV18
clone size: many
CDR3 DNA: TGTGCCAGCTCACCTACCGGGACAGGGGGCTCAAATTCACCCCTCCACTTT
CDR3 protein: CASSPTGTGGSNSPLHF

J gene: TRBJ2-1
D gene: -
V gene: TRBV5-1
clone size: many
CDR3 DNA: TGCGCCAGCAGCTTGGCGGTACAGGGCTACAATGAGCAGTTCTTC
CDR3 protein: CASSLAVQGYNEQFF

J gene: TRBJ1-2
D gene: -
V gene: TRBV7-2
clone size: many
CDR3 DNA: TGTGCCAGCAGCTTAAAGGGGGAAGGGTATGGCTACACCTTC
CDR3 protein: CASSLKGEGYGYTF

J gene: TRBJ2-2
D gene: -
V gene: TRBV20-1
clone size: many
CDR3 DNA: TGCAGTGCTAGTAGAGAATACGCGAACACCGGGGAGCTGTTTTTT
CDR3 protein: CSASREYANTGELFF

J gene: TRBJ2-3
D gene: -
V gene: TRBV6-5
clone size: many
CDR3 DNA: TGTGCCAGCAGTTACTCTGGTACGCAGTATTTT
CDR3 protein: CASSYSGTQYF

J gene: TRBJ2-1
D gene: TRBD1
V gene: TRBV20-1
clone size: medium-sized
CDR3 DNA: TGCAGGGGGGACAGGGTGGCGGAAAATGAGCAGTTCTTC
CDR3 protein: CRGDRVAENEQFF

J gene: TRBJ2-7
D gene: TRBD1
V gene: TRBV10-3
clone size: many
CDR3 DNA: TGTGCCATCAGTGACCCTGGACAGGTCCTCTCCTACGAGCAGTACTTC
CDR3 protein: CAISDPGQVLSYEQYF

J gene: TRBJ2-7
D gene: -
V gene: TRBV18
clone size: large
CDR3 DNA: TGTGCCAGCTCACCTGGACCGGGACTTACCATTTACGAGCAGTACTTC
CDR3 protein: CASSPGPGLTIYEQYF

J gene: TRBJ2-1
D gene: -
V gene: TRBV29-1
clone size: few
CDR3 DNA: TGCAGCGTTGAAATTTGGGATAGCTCCTACAATGAGCAGTTCTTC
CDR3 protein: CSVEIWDSSYNEQFF

J gene: TRBJ2-3
D gene: TRBD2
V gene: TRBV7-9
clone size: many
CDR3 DNA: TGTGCCAGCAGCTCTCTACCTCTAGCGGCAGATACGCAGTATTTT
CDR3 protein: CASSSLPLAADTQYF

J gene: TRBJ2-1
D gene: -
V gene: TRBV27
clone size: few
CDR3 DNA: TGTGCCAGCAGTCCAGCGGAGAGCTCCTACAATGAGCAGTTCTTC
CDR3 protein: CASSPAESSYNEQFF

J gene: TRBJ1-4
D gene: TRBD1
V gene: TRBV20-1
clone size: -
CDR3 DNA: TGCAGTGCTAGAGCTACAGGGGGCACCAATGAAAAACTGTTTTTT
CDR3 protein: CSARATGGTNEKLFF

J gene: TRBJ2-7
D gene: TRBD1
V gene: TRBV3-1
clone size: many
CDR3 DNA: TGTGCCAGCAGCCAAGATCCCAGGGGGTCCTACGAGCAGTACTTC
CDR3 protein: CASSQDPRGSYEQYF

J gene: TRBJ2-3
D gene: -
V gene: TRBV9
clone size: once
CDR3 DNA: TGTGCCAGCAGCATTGTAGGGGAGATCACAGATACGCAGTATTTT
CDR3 protein: CASSIVGEITDTQYF

J gene: TRBJ1-6
D gene: TRBD1
V gene: TRBV11-2
clone size: many
CDR3 DNA: TGTGCCAGCAGCACCGGACAGGTTTTGGGTTCACCCCTCCACTTT
CDR3 protein: CASSTGQVLGSPLHF